The T cell receptor beta chain under discussion was sequenced for a study of cytomegalovirus exposure and HLA in healthy donors. Here immunoSEQ multiplex PCR was the method, and the copy in TCRdb shows in-frame clones only, minus some. This table has about 71,000 clones, about 94% appearing once. The clonotype was recovered from a woman younger than 35 in good health and CMV-seronegative. The specimen sequenced was PBMCs.

CDR3 loop: CASSRLAVGGNEQFF. The CDR3 DNA reads TGTGCCAGCAGCCGGCTAGCGGTGGGGGGAAATGAGCAGTTCTTC. This chain connects TRBV7-2 to TRBJ2-1, with 7 bases identical to TRBD2. After removal of 5 bases from V and 7 bases from J, the junction contained 11 bases not matched to a gene. The CDR3 sequence is 15 residues long. Germline CDR1 SGHTA, CDR2 FQGNSA.